These 13 T cell receptor beta chains came from one sample sequenced in a study of T cell changes during pregnancy in multiple sclerosis. Only in-frame clones appear in the TCRdb table, and some are missing; sequencing was by immunoSEQ multiplex PCR. Of approximately 30,000 clones listed, roughly nine tenths are singletons. The specimen comprised CD8+ T cells from peripheral blood mononuclear cells, sampled before pregnancy. All receptors come from a female donor with multiple sclerosis, enrolled in a pregnancy study.

The chain couples TRBV7-9 to TRBJ2-1; 8 nucleotides align to TRBD2. With 6 bases clipped from V and 7 bases from J, the junction kept 11 bases outside the gene matches. The CDR3 sequence is 15 residues long. The germline CDR1 and CDR2 sequences are SEHNR and FQNEAQ (reference sequence). The CDR3 protein is CASREGGLERNEQFF. The CDR3 DNA is TGTGCCAGCAGGGAGGGGGGACTAGAAAGGAATGAGCAGTTCTTC.

CDR3 residues: CASSPTGESNYGYTF. The CDR3 bases are TGTGCCAGCAGCCCCACAGGGGAGTCTAACTATGGCTACACCTTC. This chain links TRBV6-5 with TRBJ1-2, with 7 bases identical to TRBD1. The trim removed 6 bases at V and 0 bases at J, leaving 7 bases unmatched. The CDR3 has 15 amino acids. CDR1 MNHEY and CDR2 SVGAGI come from the germline V gene.

The gene calls are TRBV19 and TRBJ2-1, with TRBD2 identical over 8 bases. CDR1 is LNHDA, CDR2 SQIVND, per germline (reference sequence). The CDR3 runs 15 residues. V lost 6 bases, J lost 6 bases, and 10 bases stayed unmatched. The CDR3 sequence is CASSRRGGLGNEQFF. CDR3 nucleotide sequence: TGTGCCAGTAGCCGCCGGGGGGGTCTAGGCAATGAGCAGTTCTTC.

This clone was seen once. The V gene is TRBV30, the J gene TRBJ1-1; tentative D call: TRBD1 (6 bases). Germline V gene sequence: CDR1 GTSNPN, CDR2 SVGIG (reference sequence). The CDR3 sequence is 14 residues long. V lost 2 bases, J lost 3 bases, and 13 bases lay in between. The CDR3 loop is CAWSRRGWDTEAFF. CDR3 coding DNA: TGTGCCTGGAGTCGAAGGGGGTGGGACACTGAAGCTTTCTTT.

In its sample, this clone was seen a few times. V usage is TRBV9 and J usage is TRBJ1-6, with a weak D call TRBD1 (5 bases). The CDR3 consists of 17 residues. The germline V gene encodes CDR1 SGDLS and CDR2 YYNGEE. Trimming shortened V by 4 bases and J by 5 bases, and 19 bases separated the two germline ends. CDR3 sequence: CASSTTRRDGHNSPLHF. The DNA for the CDR3 is TGTGCCAGCAGCACTACACGGCGGGACGGCCATAATTCACCCCTCCACTTT.

The chain links TRBV4-3 to TRBJ2-7, with 9 nucleotides matching TRBD1. J gave up 2 bases and V 3 bases, and 8 bases lay outside the gene matches. The CDR3 extends over 16 amino acids. Germline assignment: CDR1 LGHNA and CDR2 YSLEER. As DNA, the CDR3 is TGCGCCAGCAGCCAGGGAACAGGGGGCCCTACCTACGAGCAGTACTTC. It translates to CASSQGTGGPTYEQYF.

This chain uses TRBV27 with TRBJ2-2; D not certain. Deletions cut 3 bases from V and 7 bases from J, with 3 bases between. The CDR3 loop spans 11 amino acids. Germline loops: CDR1 MNHEY, CDR2 SMNVEV (reference sequence). CDR3 nucleotide sequence: TGTGCCAGCAGTTTCAACGGGGAGCTGTTTTTT. Translation gives CASSFNGELFF.

CDR3 sequence reads: CASSSAGGPETQYF. In DNA form, the CDR3 reads TGTGCCAGCAGTTCTGCAGGGGGTCCAGAGACCCAGTACTTC. The chain has TRBV7-6 and TRBJ2-5; TRBD1 agrees at 7 bases. After removal of 6 bases from V and 4 bases from J, the junction contained 8 bases not matched to a gene. CDR1 and CDR2 from the germline V gene are SGHVS and FNYEAQ. There are 14 residues in the CDR3.

The chain carries TRBV6-5 and TRBJ2-3, with 7 nucleotides matching TRBD2. The V and J ends lost 8 bases and 2 bases, in that order; junction bases with no gene match: 4. The germline gives CDR1 MNHEY, CDR2 SVGAGI. CDR3 length: 13 residues. CDR3 loop: CASGDYLTDTQYF. Written as DNA, the CDR3 is TGTGCCAGCGGGGACTACCTCACAGATACGCAGTATTTT.

This chain connects TRBV7-9 to TRBJ2-1; 10 bases agree with TRBD2. Germline-derived CDR1 and CDR2 are SEHNR and FQNEAQ (reference sequence). The CDR3 spans 15 residues. After removal of 1 base from V and 8 bases from J, the junction contained 5 bases not matched to a gene. The CDR3 loop is CASSLVSGGADEQFF. The CDR3 DNA reads TGTGCCAGCAGCTTAGTGAGCGGGGGGGCTGATGAGCAGTTCTTC.

Judged by abundance, this clone is medium-sized. This rearrangement joins TRBV2 to TRBJ1-5, with 7 positions matching TRBD1. The germline gives CDR1 SNHLY, CDR2 FYNNEI. V was pared by 3 bases and J by 5 bases, with 7 bases of the junction left unmatched. This CDR3 is 15 amino acids long. The CDR3 nucleotides are TGTGCCAGCAGTGAGGAGAGGGGGCTATATCAGCCCCAGCATTTT. Its protein product is CASSEERGLYQPQHF.

This clone was observed a single time. The chain has TRBV10-1 and TRBJ2-7; D may be TRBD1 (7 bases). The CDR3 sequence is 12 residues long. From germline, CDR1 is WNHNN and CDR2 SYGVQD (reference sequence). V lost 5 bases and J 7 bases, leaving 12 bases between the germline ends. The CDR3 bases are TGCGCCAGCAGTCCCCAGGGGGGTGAGCAGTACTTC. Translated, it gives CASSPQGGEQYF.

This chain uses TRBV5-4 with TRBJ2-7, with TRBD1 identical over 8 bases. The CDR3 loop spans 13 amino acids. Germline CDR1 and CDR2: SGHNT and YYREEE (reference sequence). Trimming at V came to 4 bases and at J to 5 bases, leaving 5 bases not matched to a gene. The DNA of the CDR3 is TGTGCCAGCAGCGCTGACAGGGGCCACGAGCAGTACTTC. Its translation: CASSADRGHEQYF.